These 3 T cell receptor beta chains were all obtained from the same sample, sequenced in a study of OX40 agonist ivuxolimab in advanced cancers. Library prep was done by the immunoSEQ multiplex PCR assay. TCRdb re-hosts the immuneACCESS table, in-frame sequences only. Its copies lack some clones; in the studies checked, an unresolved V gene accounts for under half of them, and the cause for the rest is not known. The sample has more than 2,500 clones on record, 72% of them singletons. The ten largest make up approximately 23% of the sample. The material was CD4+ or CD8+ T cells sorted from blood, obtained in a trial of the OX40 agonist ivuxolimab. The receptor set was obtained from an adult with an advanced solid tumor such as melanoma, head and neck, liver or kidney cancer.

This clone was seen a handful of times. J is TRBJ2-1 and V is TRBV2; the D is unclear. Germline V gene data show CDR1 as SNHLY and CDR2 as FYNNEI. The CDR3 sequence is 12 residues long. V was clipped by 2 bases and J by 4 bases, with 3 bases between them. CDR3 region: CASSEPYNEQFF. The CDR3 region has the DNA TGTGCCAGCAGTGAACCTTACAATGAGCAGTTCTTC. Looking up the rest from reference TRBV2 and TRBJ2-1 gives the full variable domain: EPEVTQTPSHQVTQMGQEVILRCVPISNHLYFYWYRQILGQKVEFLVSFYNNEISEKSEIFDDQFSVERPDGSNFTLKIRSTKLEDSAMYFCASSEPYNEQFFGPGTRLTVL.

The chain joins TRBV5-4 to TRBJ1-2, with D hard to call. The germline V and J ends were trimmed by 2 bases and 8 bases, with 7 bases remaining between them. Looked up from germline, CDR1 is SGHNT and CDR2 is YYREEE (reference sequence). The CDR3 consists of 11 residues. The chain's CDR3 is CASSFIGGYTF. The DNA for the CDR3 is TGTGCCAGCAGCTTCATTGGGGGCTACACCTTC.

In its sample, this clone is large. This chain uses TRBV4-3 with TRBJ2-6; a weak D match, TRBD1 (6 bases). V lost 2 bases to trimming and J lost 0 bases, with 8 bases between them. The CDR3 sequence is 16 residues long. Germline assignment: CDR1 LGHNA and CDR2 YSLEER. CDR3 amino acids: CASSQKTGSGANVLTF. For the CDR3, the DNA is TGCGCCAGCAGCCAAAAGACAGGCTCTGGGGCCAACGTCCTGACTTTC.